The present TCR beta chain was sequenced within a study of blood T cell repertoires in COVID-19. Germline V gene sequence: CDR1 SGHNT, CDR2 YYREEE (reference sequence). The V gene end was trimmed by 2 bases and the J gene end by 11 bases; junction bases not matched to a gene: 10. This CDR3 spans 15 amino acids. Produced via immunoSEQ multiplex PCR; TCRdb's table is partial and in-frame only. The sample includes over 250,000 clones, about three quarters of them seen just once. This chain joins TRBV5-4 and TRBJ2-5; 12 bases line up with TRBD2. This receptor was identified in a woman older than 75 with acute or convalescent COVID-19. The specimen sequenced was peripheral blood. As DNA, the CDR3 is TGTGCCAGCAGCTTACTAGCGGGGGGCCCTAGCCCTCAGTACTTC. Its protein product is CASSLLAGGPSPQYF.